The 5 T cell receptor beta chains reported below all come from one sample, sequenced in a study of blood T cell repertoires in COVID-19. Only in-frame clones appear in the TCRdb table, and some are missing; sequencing was by immunoSEQ multiplex PCR. The table shows around 37,000 clones, with roughly 90% occurring only once. The sample consisted of peripheral blood. These receptors were collected from a man aged 55-75 years with active or convalescent COVID-19.

This clone was recorded a few times. In nucleotides, the CDR3 is TGTGCCAGCAGCCTTGGGAGTAGGGAATCCTACGAGCAGTACTTC. Translating it yields CASSLGSRESYEQYF. This chain connects TRBV7-2 to TRBJ2-7; D perhaps matches TRBD2 (5 bases). Trimming shortened V by 5 bases and J by 1 base, and 15 bases separated the two germline ends. This CDR3 spans 15 amino acids. Germline V gene lookup returns CDR1 SGHTA and CDR2 FQGNSA.

This clone was counted once. The chain has TRBV10-3 and TRBJ1-2; D uncertain. The length of the CDR3 is 14 residues. Trimming shortened V by 6 bases and J by 7 bases, and 18 bases separated the two germline ends. The germline V gene encodes CDR1 ENHRY and CDR2 SYGVKD. Here the CDR3 reads CAIRTPQAPSGYTF. CDR3 bases: TGTGCCATCAGGACCCCGCAGGCTCCCTCTGGCTACACCTTC.

This clone appeared a few times. V is TRBV5-1 and J is TRBJ2-7; 11 nucleotides agree with TRBD2. Germline values: CDR1 SGHRS, CDR2 YFSETQ. The CDR3 runs to 15 residues. V shed 4 bases and J 3 bases; nucleotides not matched to a gene: 6. The CDR3 loop reads CASSPRGLADYEQYF. The CDR3 coding sequence is TGCGCCAGCAGCCCGAGGGGACTAGCGGACTACGAGCAGTACTTC.

J is TRBJ2-2 and V is TRBV27; 10 bases map to TRBD2. Germline V gives CDR1 MNHEY, CDR2 SMNVEV (reference sequence). The CDR3 length is 20 residues. V lost 5 bases and J lost 4; bases outside the gene matches: 19. The CDR3 is CASSATPGLAISILTGELFF. The CDR3 DNA is TGTGCCAGCAGTGCGACCCCGGGACTAGCGATATCAATACTCACCGGGGAGCTGTTTTTT.

The chain employs TRBV5-4 and TRBJ2-7; possible D gene TRBD1, 5 bases. V was cut by 8 bases and J by 4 bases, with 10 bases left in between. This CDR3 comprises 11 residues. Germline V gene sequence: CDR1 SGHNT, CDR2 YYREEE (reference sequence). The CDR3 region is CARTPGYEQYF. In DNA form, the CDR3 reads TGTGCCAGGACCCCAGGGTACGAGCAGTACTTC.